Listed below are T cell receptor beta chains from one sample, sequenced in a study of patients and donors after allogeneic stem cell transplantation. One entry per CDR3 protein results from TCRdb running MiXCR on the RT-PCR reads. This sample yields 150,000 to 200,000 distinct CDR3 sequences, of which approximately 25% are seen a single time; roughly 26% belongs to the top ten. Specimen: blood, either unsorted or a sorted T cell fraction (not recorded which). The source is a human donor who was either an allogeneic HSCT recipient or a stem cell or donor lymphocyte infusion donor (not recorded which). It is not recorded whose cells these are; they may come from a transplant donor. CDR3s include the opening cysteine and the closing phenylalanine or tryptophan. D genes are given only for firm matches. Clone size is stated in some rows and not others, as once, few, many or a class when expanded.

D gene	V gene	clone size	J gene	CDR3 DNA	CDR3 protein
TRBD2	TRBV3-1	NA	TRBJ2-7	TGTGCCAGCAGCCAGGGTTGGGAGGGCCCCGTCTCCTACGAGCAGTACTTC	CASSQGWEGPVSYEQYF
NA	TRBV5-1	many	TRBJ1-1	TGCGCCAGCAGCCCTCAGAAGGGTGACACTGAAGCTTTCTTT	CASSPQKGDTEAFF
TRBD2	TRBV25-1	NA	TRBJ2-7	TGTGCCAGCAGTGTGGGACTAGCGGGAGAGGGGTACGAGCAGTACTTC	CASSVGLAGEGYEQYF
TRBD1	TRBV4-2	few	TRBJ1-5	TGTGCCAGCAGCCAAGTTGGACAGGGAGGCAATCAGCCCCAGCATTTT	CASSQVGQGGNQPQHF
TRBD1	TRBV6-4	few	TRBJ1-6	TGTGCCAGCAGTGAGGCCGGACAGGGGACACAGTCACCCCTCCACTTT	CASSEAGQGTQSPLHF
NA	TRBV27	NA	TRBJ2-3	TGTGCCAGCAGTTTTAGTTCATACACAGATACGCAGTATTTT	CASSFSSYTDTQYF
NA	TRBV20-1	NA	TRBJ2-1	TGCAGTGCTAGAGACCTTCGGGAGAGGCAGGACAATGAGCAGTTCTTC	CSARDLRERQDNEQFF
NA	TRBV5-1	few	TRBJ1-2	TGCGCCAGCAGCTTGACAGATAAATTCGGACTGCTCTATGGCTACACCTTC	CASSLTDKFGLLYGYTF
NA	TRBV25-1	few	TRBJ1-2	TGTGCCAGCAGTGAATCGGCCGCATATGGCTACACCTTC	CASSESAAYGYTF
NA	TRBV5-6	few	TRBJ1-2	TGTGCCAGCAGCCCCCCGGTCTTCGGAAACTATGGCTACACCTTC	CASSPPVFGNYGYTF
NA	TRBV12-3/TRBV12-4	NA	TRBJ1-5	TGTGCCAGCAGTTGGGCAGGCGGAAGCAATCAGCCCCAGCATTTT	CASSWAGGSNQPQHF
NA	TRBV9	few	TRBJ1-1	TGTGCCAGCAGCATAGGACAGCACACTGAAGCTTTCTTT	CASSIGQHTEAFF
NA	TRBV12-3/TRBV12-4	few	TRBJ1-5	TGTGCCAGCAGCGCGGGACGGAACAATCAGCCCCAGCATTTT	CASSAGRNNQPQHF
NA	TRBV5-5	NA	TRBJ2-3	TGTGCCAGCACTCCAGCTAGGACGCAGTATTTT	CASTPARTQYF
NA	TRBV12-3/TRBV12-4	few	TRBJ2-2	TGTGCCAGCAGTCCGGGGACAAGTAACACCGGGGAGCTGTTTTTT	CASSPGTSNTGELFF
NA	TRBV4-3	NA	TRBJ1-2	TGCGCCAGCAGCCAAGATTTCGGACAGACGTCCTATGGCTACACCTTC	CASSQDFGQTSYGYTF
TRBD1	TRBV20-1	NA	TRBJ2-7	TGCAGTGCCAGGTCGGGACAGTACTACGAGCAGTACTTC	CSARSGQYYEQYF
NA	TRBV9	NA	TRBJ1-3	TGTGCCAGCAGCGTAGGTGACGTTCGCTCTGGAAACACCATATATTTT	CASSVGDVRSGNTIYF
NA	TRBV18	NA	TRBJ1-2	TGTGCCAGCTCTAGCCGGGACCCAGGCTATGGCTACACCTTC	CASSSRDPGYGYTF
TRBD1	TRBV29-1	NA	TRBJ2-7	TGCAGCGTCGAAGGGACAGGAGCCTACGAGCAGTACTTC	CSVEGTGAYEQYF
NA	TRBV5-5	NA	TRBJ2-7	TGTGCCAGCAGCTTGACTGGGTTAGGTTCCTACGAGCAGTACTTC	CASSLTGLGSYEQYF
NA	TRBV28	NA	TRBJ1-2	TGTGCCAGCAGTGGGAACCCAGTGGGCTATGGCTACACCTTC	CASSGNPVGYGYTF
NA	TRBV7-2	few	TRBJ2-3	TGTGCCAGCAGCTTCGGGCAGACCACAGATACGCAGTATTTT	CASSFGQTTDTQYF
NA	TRBV11-1	few	TRBJ2-7	TGTGCCAGCAGCTTTCGAGGGGATCCCTACGAGCAGTACTTC	CASSFRGDPYEQYF
NA	TRBV5-5	NA	TRBJ2-6	TGTGCCAGCAGTTCCTGGGGCATTGGGGCCAACGTCCTGACTTTC	CASSSWGIGANVLTF
NA	TRBV20-1	many	TRBJ1-2	TGCAGTGCTAGCCTACCAGGGTGGTTCACCTATGGCTACACCTTC	CSASLPGWFTYGYTF
TRBD1	TRBV25-1	NA	TRBJ1-4	TGTGCCAGCAGTGACGTGAGGGGACAGGGGATTGAAAAACTGTTTTTT	CASSDVRGQGIEKLFF
NA	TRBV6-1	NA	TRBJ1-5	TGTGCCAGCAGTGCGGGGCATTCCAATCAGCCCCAGCATTTT	CASSAGHSNQPQHF
NA	TRBV29-1	NA	TRBJ1-2	TGCAGCGTTGAGACCGCGCAGGGTAACTATGGCTACACCTTC	CSVETAQGNYGYTF
NA	TRBV7-8	NA	TRBJ1-1	TGTGCCAGCAGCTTATGGAGAAACACTGAAGCTTTCTTT	CASSLWRNTEAFF
NA	TRBV6-2/TRBV6-3	NA	TRBJ2-6	TGTGCCAGCAGTTACGACACTGGGGCCAACGTCCTGACTTTC	CASSYDTGANVLTF
NA	TRBV7-4	NA	TRBJ1-1	TGTGCCAGCAGCTTAGATGGTACACTTGCGTTAAGCACTGAAGCTTTCTTT	CASSLDGTLALSTEAFF
NA	TRBV21-1	few	TRBJ2-2	TGTGCCAGCAGCAACTCGGCCCAACTTTACACCGGGGAGCTGTTTTTT	CASSNSAQLYTGELFF
TRBD2	TRBV2	NA	TRBJ2-1	TGTGCCAGCCGGATACTAGCGGGAGTTATTGAGCAGTTCTTC	CASRILAGVIEQFF
TRBD1	TRBV10-3	NA	TRBJ1-2	TGTGCCATCAGCGTCGGAAGGGGGCAAATTCGTGGCTACACCTTC	CAISVGRGQIRGYTF
TRBD1	TRBV4-2	NA	TRBJ1-1	TGTGCCAGCAGCTGGGGGACAGGGGACATGAACACTGAAGCTTTCTTT	CASSWGTGDMNTEAFF
TRBD1	TRBV20-1	few	TRBJ2-7	TGCAGTGCCAGGGGGACAGACTATCCCTACGAGCAGTACTTC	CSARGTDYPYEQYF
NA	TRBV5-1	few	TRBJ2-1	TGCGCCAGCAGTCACAGCGATGAGCAGTTCTTC	CASSHSDEQFF
TRBD1	TRBV7-2	few	TRBJ1-5	TGTGCCAGCAGCAGGGGGCCTAATCAGCCCCAGCATTTT	CASSRGPNQPQHF
NA	TRBV3-1	many	TRBJ1-5	TGTGCCAGCAGCCAAGGATCTTATAGCAATCAGCCCCAGCATTTT	CASSQGSYSNQPQHF
TRBD1	TRBV19	few	TRBJ2-7	TGTGCCAGTAGTATCGGGACAGTCTCCTACGAGCAGTACTTC	CASSIGTVSYEQYF
NA	TRBV7-2	NA	TRBJ2-5	TGTGCCAGCGGGGTAGAGACCCAGTACTTC	CASGVETQYF
NA	TRBV12-3/TRBV12-4	few	TRBJ2-3	TGTGCCAGCAGTCGACCAGGACGCGTTAGAGACACAGATACGCAGTATTTT	CASSRPGRVRDTDTQYF
NA	TRBV4-2	NA	TRBJ1-1	TGTGCCAGCAGCCAAGTCGGAGAACGAGCTTTCTTT	CASSQVGERAFF
NA	TRBV6-1	few	TRBJ2-5	TGTGCCAGCAGTGAAGTTTTAGTTCAAGAGACCCAGTACTTC	CASSEVLVQETQYF
TRBD1	TRBV29-1	few	TRBJ1-5	TGCAGCGTCCGCCCTCCCGGGACAGGGAATCAGCCCCAGCATTTT	CSVRPPGTGNQPQHF
NA	TRBV14	few	TRBJ1-3	TGTGCCAGCAGCCAAGATCCAGCGGTCCTGGCGAACACCATATATTTT	CASSQDPAVLANTIYF
NA	TRBV6-5	few	TRBJ1-1	TGTGCCAGCAACCCATCGTTCACCCCCGATACTGAAGCTTTCTTT	CASNPSFTPDTEAFF
NA	TRBV20-1	NA	TRBJ2-7	TGCAGTGCTAGAGATGGGGATGAGATTTCCTACGAGCAGTACTTC	CSARDGDEISYEQYF
TRBD1	TRBV12-3/TRBV12-4	NA	TRBJ2-7	TGTGCCAGCAGTTCGGGACAGGGGCCCTACGAGCAGTACTTC	CASSSGQGPYEQYF
TRBD1	TRBV14	few	TRBJ2-1	TGTGCCAGCAGCCCCACGACAGGGGGCTACTACAATGAGCAGTTCTTC	CASSPTTGGYYNEQFF
NA	TRBV7-3	few	TRBJ1-5	TGTGCCAGCAGCTTCCAGTTTGGGCTGGATCAGCCCCAGCATTTT	CASSFQFGLDQPQHF
NA	TRBV5-1	few	TRBJ2-2	TGCGCCAGCAGCTTGGTCGGGGAATTCGCGAACACCGGGGAGCTGTTTTTT	CASSLVGEFANTGELFF
NA	TRBV20-1	NA	TRBJ1-6	TGCAGTGCCGCTCCCGGGGAGATCCTCCACTTT	CSAAPGEILHF
NA	TRBV29-1	few	TRBJ1-2	TGCAGCGTTGAAGATCGAGTGGCAGGGTACTATGGCTACACCTTC	CSVEDRVAGYYGYTF
TRBD2	TRBV27	NA	TRBJ2-7	TGTGCCAGCAGTATGAACGGGGGGGACGAGCAGTACTTC	CASSMNGGDEQYF
NA	TRBV7-2	NA	TRBJ1-1	TGTGCCAGCAGCTTACCGGGGATGACTGAAGCTTTCTTT	CASSLPGMTEAFF
NA	TRBV20-1	many	TRBJ1-4	TGCAGTGCTAGGAGGGTACGGCGGAATGAAAAACTGTTTTTT	CSARRVRRNEKLFF
NA	TRBV13	NA	TRBJ1-2	TGTGCCAGCAGCTTGGCCCGGGAGCTAGAATCGGGTGGCTACACCTTC	CASSLARELESGGYTF
NA	TRBV5-1	NA	TRBJ1-3	TGCGCCAGCAGCTTGGGTGGATCACGGGGTACTGGAAACACCATATATTTT	CASSLGGSRGTGNTIYF